This is a list of T cell receptor beta chains from one sample in a study of T cells in Graves' hyperthyroidism and ophthalmopathy. One entry per CDR3 protein, called by TCRdb with MiXCR from the multiplex PCR reads. The sample has around 200,000 distinct CDR3 sequences, over 15% seen once. Sequenced input: blood. These receptors were obtained from a woman in her forties or fifties with Graves' hyperthyroidism. Each CDR3 is given with its conserved first and last residue. Each record gives: CDR3 protein, CDR3 DNA, clone size, V gene, D gene, J gene. The D gene is left open where the match is weak. Some rows have no size entry. The others give once, few or many, or a class for an expanded clone.

CASSGGGEAKSSYNEQFF TGTGCCAGCAGTGGAGGTGGTGAGGCTAAAAGCTCCTACAATGAGCAGTTCTTC many TRBV6-1 NA TRBJ2-1
CASTQDRGPYNEQFF TGTGCCAGTACCCAAGACAGGGGGCCCTACAATGAGCAGTTCTTC NA TRBV19 TRBD1 TRBJ2-1
CASSSKGARGTEAFF TGTGCCAGCAGCTCCAAAGGGGCCCGGGGTACTGAAGCTTTCTTT few TRBV5-4 NA TRBJ1-1
CASSQQGAMNTEAFF TGTGCCAGCAGCCAACAGGGCGCAATGAACACTGAAGCTTTCTTT many TRBV7-8 NA TRBJ1-1
CASTTSGVASDTQYF TGCGCCAGCACTACTAGCGGAGTTGCGTCAGATACGCAGTATTTT many TRBV5-1 TRBD2 TRBJ2-3
CASSLRRPYGYTF TGTGCCAGCAGTTTGAGACGGCCCTATGGCTACACCTTC many TRBV12-3/TRBV12-4 NA TRBJ1-2
CASNLRPSSTEAFF TGCGCCAGCAACCTAAGGCCCAGTAGCACTGAAGCTTTCTTT few TRBV4-3 NA TRBJ1-1
CSARGRLSSTDTQYF TGCAGTGCTAGGGGGCGGTTGTCTAGCACAGATACGCAGTATTTT NA TRBV20-1 NA TRBJ2-3
CASSLVGVSYNSPLHF TGTGCCAGCAGTTTGGTGGGGGTCTCCTATAATTCACCCCTCCACTTT many TRBV6-1 NA TRBJ1-6
CSAPQGDNEKLFF TGCAGTGCCCCTCAGGGGGATAATGAAAAACTGTTTTTT NA TRBV20-1 TRBD1 TRBJ1-4
CASSYRGVETQYF TGTGCCAGCAGTTACCGGGGGGTAGAGACCCAGTACTTC NA TRBV6-2/TRBV6-3 TRBD2 TRBJ2-5
CASSKTGGHYEQYF TGTGCCAGCAGTAAGACAGGGGGCCACTACGAGCAGTACTTC many TRBV12-3/TRBV12-4 TRBD1 TRBJ2-7
CASRISRTEAFF TGTGCCAGCAGAATCTCCAGAACTGAAGCTTTCTTT NA TRBV28 NA TRBJ1-1
CAIRDRVNTEAFF TGTGCCATCAGGGACAGAGTGAACACTGAAGCTTTCTTT many TRBV10-3 NA TRBJ1-1
CSARDSGRRELFF TGCAGTGCTAGAGATAGCGGCCGGAGGGAACTGTTTTTT many TRBV20-1 NA TRBJ1-4
CASTPDREETQYF TGTGCAAGCACCCCGGACAGGGAAGAGACCCAGTACTTC NA TRBV2 TRBD1 TRBJ2-5
CASSLSRVADTEAFF TGTGCCAGCAGCTTAAGTCGGGTAGCGGACACTGAAGCTTTCTTT many TRBV7-9 NA TRBJ1-1
CSVLMGLAGGNEQFF TGCAGCGTCCTGATGGGACTAGCGGGGGGGAATGAGCAGTTCTTC few TRBV29-1 TRBD2 TRBJ2-1
CASSEGTGGNSPLHF TGTGCCAGCAGTGAAGGGACAGGGGGCAATTCACCCCTCCACTTT NA TRBV2 TRBD1 TRBJ1-6
CASSSNLGQRTDTQYF TGTGCCAGCAGTTCCAATCTGGGGCAGCGCACAGATACGCAGTATTTT many TRBV5-8 NA TRBJ2-3
CASSSGGRPRGSPLHF TGTGCCAGCAGCTCCGGGGGCAGGCCTCGCGGTTCACCCCTCCACTTT many TRBV6-1 NA TRBJ1-6
CASSGGGGHQETQYF TGTGCCAGCAGTGGTGGCGGGGGACACCAAGAGACCCAGTACTTC many TRBV27 TRBD2 TRBJ2-5
CASSQANGATNEKLFF TGTGCCAGCAGCCAAGCTAACGGTGCAACTAATGAAAAACTGTTTTTT NA TRBV4-2 NA TRBJ1-4
CASSQVVGAYEQYF TGTGCCAGCAGCCAAGTAGTCGGGGCCTACGAGCAGTACTTC many TRBV3-1 NA TRBJ2-7
CASSVEAWLPQETQYF TGTGCCAGCAGCGTAGAAGCATGGCTCCCACAAGAGACCCAGTACTTC few TRBV9 NA TRBJ2-5
CASSDRGRANYGYTF TGTGCCAGCAGTGACAGGGGACGGGCTAACTATGGCTACACCTTC many TRBV2 NA TRBJ1-2
CASSLNRVYTEAFF TGTGCCAGCAGCTTAAACAGGGTTTACACTGAAGCTTTCTTT many TRBV7-6 NA TRBJ1-1
CANSLTQNTEAFF TGTGCCAACAGCCTCACCCAGAACACTGAAGCTTTCTTT once TRBV3-1 NA TRBJ1-1
CASSSLAGRDEQFF TGTGCCAGCAGCTCCTTAGCGGGAAGGGATGAGCAGTTCTTC few TRBV7-9 TRBD2 TRBJ2-1
CASSRASLNEKLFF TGTGCCAGCAGCAGGGCGTCCCTTAATGAAAAACTGTTTTTT many TRBV7-2 NA TRBJ1-4
CASSQTGQGNSPLHF TGTGCCAGCAGCCAGACGGGACAGGGGAATTCACCCCTCCACTTT many TRBV7-9 TRBD1 TRBJ1-6
CATSGDTNGYTF TGTGCCACCAGTGGGGACACGAATGGCTACACCTTC many TRBV24-1 NA TRBJ1-2
CASSRSGQGSDGYTF TGCGCCAGCAGCCGGTCAGGACAGGGATCCGATGGCTACACCTTC few TRBV5-1 TRBD1 TRBJ1-2
CSVAGGVTDTQYF TGCAGTGTAGCGGGGGGGGTCACAGATACGCAGTATTTT many TRBV20-1 TRBD2 TRBJ2-3
CASSVTSGGTTDTQYF TGTGCCAGCAGTGTCACTAGCGGGGGGACCACAGATACGCAGTATTTT NA TRBV6-2/TRBV6-3 TRBD2 TRBJ2-3
CASSEVAGGIQETQYF TGTGCCAGCAGTGAAGTTGCGGGAGGGATACAAGAGACCCAGTACTTC NA TRBV6-1 TRBD2 TRBJ2-5
CASSGRAGQNTQYF TGTGCCAGCAGTGGTCGGGCGGGGCAGAATACGCAGTATTTT NA TRBV6-1 NA TRBJ2-3
CASTLGQNEKLFF TGTGCCAGTACCCTCGGACAGAATGAAAAACTGTTTTTT many TRBV19 NA TRBJ1-4
CASSYNSRGGYEQYF TGTGCCAGCAGTTACAATTCGCGGGGTGGATACGAGCAGTACTTC NA TRBV6-9 NA TRBJ2-7
CASSFLEKADTQYF TGTGCCAGCAGCTTCTTAGAGAAGGCAGATACGCAGTATTTT NA TRBV7-2 NA TRBJ2-3
CASSSYGTGGNNEKLFF TGTGCCAGCAGCTCATACGGGACAGGCGGAAATAATGAAAAACTGTTTTTT many TRBV11-2 TRBD1 TRBJ1-4
CASSLITQGIGELFF TGTGCCAGCAGCTTAATCACACAGGGGATCGGGGAGCTGTTTTTT many TRBV7-9 TRBD1 TRBJ2-2
CASSLNRARVRPQHF TGTGCCAGCAGCCTGAACAGGGCCAGGGTGAGGCCCCAGCATTTT NA TRBV28 NA TRBJ1-5
CASSPPGGRTEAFF TGTGCCAGCAGTCCCCCAGGGGGCCGGACTGAAGCTTTCTTT many TRBV6-1 TRBD1 TRBJ1-1
CASSHGGALRTEAFF TGTGCCAGCTCACACGGCGGGGCCCTGCGGACTGAAGCTTTCTTT NA TRBV18 NA TRBJ1-1
CASSEGLYTQYF TGTGCCAGCAGTGAGGGGTTATATACGCAGTATTTT many TRBV2 NA TRBJ2-3
CASAGTVNQPQHF TGTGCCAGCGCCGGGACAGTCAATCAGCCCCAGCATTTT many TRBV27 TRBD1 TRBJ1-5
CASSPRRPWGGYTF TGTGCCAGCAGTCCCCGCCGACCCTGGGGTGGCTACACCTTC many TRBV12-3/TRBV12-4 NA TRBJ1-2
CASSQVDCSDHTYNEQFF TGTGCCAGCAGCCAAGTAGATTGTTCCGACCATACCTACAATGAGCAGTTCTTC few TRBV3-2 NA TRBJ2-1
CASSLVGTGKEGYGYTF TGTGCCAGCAGCTTAGTAGGTACTGGGAAAGAAGGCTATGGCTACACCTTC NA TRBV7-9 NA TRBJ1-2
CASKVDRVYTEAFF TGTGCCAGCAAGGTGGACAGGGTCTACACTGAAGCTTTCTTT NA TRBV7-8 TRBD1 TRBJ1-1
CSARDASGTSIDSTYGYTF TGCAGTGCTAGAGATGCTTCCGGGACCTCGATTGACAGCACCTATGGCTACACCTTC many TRBV20-1 NA TRBJ1-2
CASWPGKGNTEAFF TGTGCCAGCTGGCCGGGGAAGGGGAACACTGAAGCTTTCTTT NA TRBV28 NA TRBJ1-1
CASSPRQVMNTEAFF TGTGCCAGCAGCCCTCGACAGGTTATGAACACTGAAGCTTTCTTT many TRBV3-1 NA TRBJ1-1
CASSLRAQGKEGYTF TGTGCCAGCAGTTTAAGGGCACAGGGTAAGGAGGGCTACACCTTC many TRBV28 NA TRBJ1-2